The T cell receptor (beta chain) under discussion was sequenced for a study of cytomegalovirus exposure and HLA in healthy donors. Overall study: Findings of an earlier analysis included some 120 million unique TCR beta sequences from some 180 million T cells.

Notes on this clone: The target antigen is unknown.

Researchers ran the PCR with 60 Vbeta and 13 Jbeta primers. Assay used: immunoSEQ multiplex PCR; TCRdb lists only in-frame clones, some missing. The table has some 130,000 clones, 80% seen once; the top ten hold 3.3%. Though nominally healthy at sampling, donors likely had unrecorded immune exposures. The study's findings and limits: A few chains linked to CMV were shown in vitro to be specific for CMV antigens. Rare TCR sequences dominated, though some public TCRs recurred in many donors.

The CDR3 spans 13 residues. Trimming stripped 6 bases from V and 2 bases from J, with 11 bases between. Germline assignment: CDR1 MNHNS and CDR2 SASEGT. This clonotype originated in a male donor in good health and CMV-seronegative. Sequencing was done on a sample of PBMCs. The J gene is TRBJ2-7, the V gene TRBV6-1; no definite D call. CDR3 residues: CASRQLSTYEQYF. The CDR3 nucleotides read TGTGCCAGCAGACAGCTTAGTACCTACGAGCAGTACTTC.